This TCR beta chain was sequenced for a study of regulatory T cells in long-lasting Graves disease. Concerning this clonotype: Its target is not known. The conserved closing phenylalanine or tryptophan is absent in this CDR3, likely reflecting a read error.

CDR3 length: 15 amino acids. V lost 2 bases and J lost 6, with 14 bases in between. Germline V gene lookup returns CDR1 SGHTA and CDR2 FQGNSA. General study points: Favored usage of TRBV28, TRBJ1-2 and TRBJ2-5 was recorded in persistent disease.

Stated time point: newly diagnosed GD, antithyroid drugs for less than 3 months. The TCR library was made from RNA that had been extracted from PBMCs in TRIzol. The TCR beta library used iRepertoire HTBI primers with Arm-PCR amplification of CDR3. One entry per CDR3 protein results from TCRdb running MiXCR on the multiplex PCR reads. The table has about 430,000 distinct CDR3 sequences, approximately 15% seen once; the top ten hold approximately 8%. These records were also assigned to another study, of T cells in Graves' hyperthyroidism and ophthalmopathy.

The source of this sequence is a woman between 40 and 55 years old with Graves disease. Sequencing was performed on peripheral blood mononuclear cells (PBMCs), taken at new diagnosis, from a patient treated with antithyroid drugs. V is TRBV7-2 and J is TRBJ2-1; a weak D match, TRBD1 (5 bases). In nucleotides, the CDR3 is TGTGCCAGCAGCTTATCACAAGGGGCTCGCAATGAGCAGTTCTTG. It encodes CASSLSQGARNEQFL.